The present TCR beta chain was sequenced within a study of OX40 agonist ivuxolimab in advanced cancers. Trimming at V came to 9 bases and at J to 2 bases, leaving 11 bases not matched to a gene. This CDR3 is built from 15 residues. Germline V gene data show CDR1 as LNHDA and CDR2 as SQIVND (reference sequence). Regarding the study as a whole: More expanded clones were found, on average, in CD8+ than in CD4+ T cells. Clonal expansion by week 6 occurred in CD4+ and CD8+ blood T cells (at 0.1 to 3.0 mg/kg).

Produced via immunoSEQ multiplex PCR; TCRdb's table is partial and in-frame only. The sample shows about 16,000 clones, about 86% of them seen only once. For this clone: Its antigen is currently unknown.

This sequence joins TRBV19 and TRBJ2-7; 9 nucleotides align to TRBD2. The sequence was obtained from an adult with an advanced solid tumor such as melanoma, head and neck, liver or kidney cancer. The sequences come from CD4+ or CD8+ T cells sorted from blood, collected in a trial of the OX40 agonist ivuxolimab. The chain's CDR3 is CASASPASGTYEQYF. For the CDR3, the DNA is TGTGCCAGCGCGAGTCCGGCTAGCGGGACCTACGAGCAGTACTTC.